This is a list of T cell receptor beta chains from one sample in a study of blood T cell repertoires in COVID-19. The table came from immunoSEQ multiplex PCR; TCRdb's copy has only in-frame clones and leaves some out. This sample yields tens of thousands of clones, of which roughly 81% are seen a single time; around 9.2% belongs to the top ten. Sequencing used peripheral blood. These receptors were taken from a human donor in a cohort sampled during active COVID-19. Both conserved end residues are part of each CDR3. D genes are given only for firm matches. A clone size is listed for some rows: how often the clone was seen (once, few, many), or a class if it is expanded.

D	size	V	J	CDR3	DNA
NA	few	TRBV5-8	TRBJ1-4	CASSTRQAPKLFF	TGTGCCAGCAGCACAAGACAGGCCCCGAAACTGTTTTTT
NA	few	TRBV5-6	TRBJ2-7	CASSFGGPSYEQYF	TGTGCCAGCAGCTTTGGTGGCCCCTCCTACGAGCAGTACTTC
TRBD1	NA	TRBV7-8	TRBJ1-4	CASSLKAGGVEKLFF	TGTGCCAGCAGCTTAAAGGCAGGGGGCGTTGAAAAACTGTTTTTT
NA	once	TRBV9	TRBJ1-2	CASSVESTGVYGYTF	TGTGCCAGCAGCGTAGAGTCCACAGGTGTTTATGGCTACACCTTC
NA	NA	TRBV19	TRBJ1-2	CASSSMTGNYGYTF	TGTGCCAGTAGCAGTATGACGGGGAACTATGGCTACACCTTC
NA	NA	TRBV5-6	TRBJ2-5	CASSLAGERETQYF	TGTGCCAGCAGCTTGGCGGGGGAGCGGGAGACCCAGTACTTC
NA	NA	TRBV11-2	TRBJ2-1	CASSLDRSPHEQFF	TGTGCCAGCAGCTTAGATCGGAGTCCCCATGAGCAGTTCTTC
TRBD2	NA	TRBV6-5	TRBJ2-1	CASKEGAGNYNEQFF	TGTGCCAGCAAGGAGGGAGCGGGAAACTACAATGAGCAGTTCTTC
TRBD1	NA	TRBV7-8	TRBJ1-5	CASSVQGAGNQPQHF	TGTGCCAGCAGTGTACAGGGGGCAGGGAATCAGCCCCAGCATTTT
NA	NA	TRBV10-3	TRBJ1-6	CAISDVTGQENSPLHF	TGTGCCATCAGTGATGTAACAGGGCAGGAGAATTCACCCCTCCACTTT
NA	NA	TRBV28	TRBJ2-3	CASSFGIEPGGTDTQYF	TGTGCCAGCAGTTTCGGGATTGAACCGGGAGGCACAGATACGCAGTATTTT
TRBD1	NA	TRBV2	TRBJ1-1	CARRTGVNTEAFF	TGTGCCAGACGAACAGGGGTGAACACTGAAGCTTTCTTT
NA	NA	TRBV4-2	TRBJ1-2	CASSQDPPGFYGYTF	TGTGCCAGCAGCCAAGATCCGCCCGGGTTTTATGGCTACACCTTC
NA	NA	TRBV2	TRBJ2-7	CASKAGSYEQYF	TGTGCCAGCAAGGCGGGCTCCTACGAGCAGTACTTC
NA	NA	TRBV7-8	TRBJ2-7	CASSTLDLTYEQYF	TGTGCCAGCAGCACCCTGGACTTGACCTACGAGCAGTACTTC
NA	NA	TRBV12-3/TRBV12-4	TRBJ1-5	CASSFGLNQPQHF	TGTGCCAGCAGTTTCGGGTTGAATCAGCCCCAGCATTTT
NA	NA	TRBV28	TRBJ2-1	CASSRETSYNEQFF	TGTGCCAGCAGTCGGGAGACATCCTACAATGAGCAGTTCTTC
TRBD1	NA	TRBV5-1	TRBJ2-5	CASSGAGGLQETQYF	TGCGCCAGCAGCGGAGCAGGGGGCCTTCAAGAGACCCAGTACTTC
NA	NA	TRBV24-1	TRBJ2-7	CATSDSADSYEQYF	TGTGCCACCAGTGACTCAGCGGACAGCTACGAGCAGTACTTC
NA	few	TRBV9	TRBJ2-6	CASSTWGASGANVLTF	TGTGCCAGCAGCACATGGGGCGCCTCTGGGGCCAACGTCCTGACTTTC
NA	NA	TRBV3-1/TRBV3-2	TRBJ2-7	CASSLYYEQYF	TGTGCCAGCAGCCTATATTACGAGCAGTACTTC
TRBD1	NA	TRBV5-6	TRBJ1-1	CASIKAGGSYTEAFF	TGTGCCAGCATTAAGGCAGGGGGGAGCTACACTGAAGCTTTCTTT
NA	NA	TRBV6-5	TRBJ2-1	CASSMSTGEQFF	TGTGCCAGCAGTATGTCAACAGGGGAGCAGTTCTTC
NA	NA	TRBV7-2	TRBJ2-1	CASSFGSSSYNEQFF	TGTGCCAGCAGCTTCGGTTCAAGCTCCTACAATGAGCAGTTCTTC
TRBD1	NA	TRBV28	TRBJ2-1	CASSRGTGLSDEQFF	TGTGCCAGCAGTCGCGGGACAGGGCTAAGCGATGAGCAGTTCTTC
NA	NA	TRBV19	TRBJ1-3	CASTNPGAGRSGNTIYF	TGTGCCAGTACTAACCCAGGGGCAGGCCGCTCTGGAAACACCATATATTTT
NA	NA	TRBV18	TRBJ2-2	CASSPGGGELFF	TGTGCCAGCTCACCAGGCGGCGGGGAGCTGTTTTTT
NA	NA	TRBV6-1	TRBJ1-1	CASSSTGYTEAFF	TGTGCCAGCAGTTCCACAGGGTACACTGAAGCTTTCTTT
TRBD2	NA	TRBV28	TRBJ2-7	CASSFSGRALGEQYF	TGTGCCAGCAGTTTCAGCGGGAGGGCCCTGGGGGAGCAGTACTTC
NA	NA	TRBV27	TRBJ2-3	CASSSRQDADTQYF	TGTGCCAGCAGTTCCCGACAGGACGCAGATACGCAGTATTTT
NA	NA	TRBV7-2	TRBJ1-1	CASSLTGTNTETFF	TGTGCCAGCAGCTTAACAGGGACGAACACTGAAACTTTCTTT
NA	NA	TRBV3-1/TRBV3-2	TRBJ1-2	CASSQGDRTPLGYTF	TGTGCCAGCAGCCAAGGAGACAGGACCCCATTGGGCTACACCTTC
TRBD2	NA	TRBV6-6	TRBJ2-7	CASRPGGGGSYEQYF	TGTGCCAGCAGGCCCGGGGGGGGAGGCTCCTACGAGCAGTACTTC
NA	NA	TRBV28	TRBJ2-7	CASSLAVYEQYF	TGTGCCAGCAGTTTGGCCGTCTACGAGCAGTACTTC
TRBD2	NA	TRBV5-6	TRBJ2-1	CASSFRTSGGNEQFF	TGTGCCAGCAGCTTCCGGACTAGTGGGGGCAATGAGCAGTTCTTC
TRBD1	few	TRBV28	TRBJ1-2	CASSSAAGQGDGYTF	TGTGCCAGCAGCTCCGCCGCAGGACAGGGAGATGGCTACACCTTC
NA	NA	TRBV3-1/TRBV3-2	TRBJ1-2	CASSLRGNYGYTF	TGTGCCAGCAGCCTCAGGGGTAACTATGGCTACACCTTC
NA	NA	TRBV11-2	TRBJ1-2	CASSLEGNQGYGYTF	TGTGCCAGCAGCTTAGAAGGGAATCAGGGCTATGGCTACACCTTC
TRBD2	NA	TRBV7-9	TRBJ2-1	CASSRTTSGNYNEQFF	TGTGCCAGCAGCCGAACGACTAGCGGAAATTACAATGAGCAGTTCTTC
TRBD2	NA	TRBV19	TRBJ2-2	CASRLAGNTGELFF	TGTGCCAGCAGACTAGCGGGAAACACCGGGGAGCTGTTTTTT